Reported below is one T cell receptor beta chain. Its antigen is still unknown. Primers: 60 Vbeta forward and 13 Jbeta reverse. Produced via immunoSEQ multiplex PCR; TCRdb's table is partial and in-frame only. The table records 90,000 to 110,000 clones, roughly 79% of them present only once. The V gene lost 0 bases and the J gene lost 3 bases, with 9 bases spanning the gap. Germline CDR1 reads MNHNS; CDR2 reads SASEGT. The CDR3 length is 16 residues. This record comes from a study of cytomegalovirus exposure and HLA in healthy donors. Study-wide results and limits: Researchers reportedly found TCR beta sequences accurately predicted most subjects' HLA-A and HLA-B alleles. About 90% or about 30% of the time was how often most TCR beta V segments were productive, according to an earlier analysis. Reported results showed that the classifier diagnosed cytomegalovirus status with high specificity and sensitivity.

V is TRBV6-1 and J is TRBJ1-6, with a weak D call TRBD1 (5 bases). The clonotype comes from a man aged 35 to 55 in good health and CMV-seronegative. Sequencing input: PBMCs. The CDR3 sequence: CASSEASTVYNSPLHF. The CDR3 bases are TGTGCCAGCAGTGAAGCGTCGACAGTCTATAATTCACCCCTCCACTTT.